Following are 15 T cell receptor beta chains from one sample sequenced in a study of blood T cell repertoires in COVID-19. Profiling relied on immunoSEQ multiplex PCR, and the TCRdb table lists in-frame clones only, not all of them. The sample lists over 100,000 clones, less than 85% seen once, with 3.5% to 5% in the top ten. Sequenced: peripheral blood. These receptors came from a human donor in a cohort sampled during active or convalescent COVID-19.

V is TRBV28 and J is TRBJ2-7, with a tentative D call TRBD1 (6 bases). This CDR3 contains 15 residues. Trimming pared 2 bases from V and 3 bases from J, leaving 14 bases between. Germline CDR1 reads MDHEN; CDR2 reads SYDVKM. The CDR3 here is CASSLRNRENYEQYF. The CDR3 DNA sequence: TGTGCCAGCAGTTTAAGGAACAGGGAAAACTACGAGCAGTACTTC.

V usage is TRBV28 and J usage is TRBJ2-1, with 9 bases aligning to TRBD2. The CDR3 loop spans 17 amino acids. Per germline, CDR1 MDHEN and CDR2 SYDVKM. V dropped 6 bases and J dropped 2; count of bases not matched to a gene: 11. CDR3 bases: TGTGCCAGCAGCCGACTATTAGCGGGAGTGACCTACAATGAGCAGTTCTTC. Translating it yields CASSRLLAGVTYNEQFF.

J is TRBJ2-6 and V is TRBV14; D is unresolved. The CDR3 loop spans 16 amino acids. V lost 0 bases to trimming and J lost 0 bases, with 6 bases between them. The germline gives CDR1 SGHDN, CDR2 FVKESK. The DNA for the CDR3 is TGTGCCAGCAGCCAAGATCGAGACTCTGGGGCCAACGTCCTGACTTTC. Protein sequence: CASSQDRDSGANVLTF.

Notes on this clone: At one boundary the junction diverges from the germline segment, which might be a read error. This chain connects TRBV20-1 to TRBJ2-1; 10 bases line up with TRBD2. This CDR3 has 14 residues. The V gene's germline CDR1 is DFQATT and CDR2 SNEGSKA (reference sequence). The CDR3 spells CSASLSSGGRYRVF. CDR3 bases: TGCAGTGCTAGTTTGTCTAGCGGGGGTAGATACAGGGTCTTC.

The gene calls are TRBV7-2 and TRBJ2-4, with 15 positions matching TRBD2. The CDR3 extends over 18 amino acids. With V trimmed by 6 bases and J by 1 base, 7 bases remained unmatched. CDR1 SGHTA and CDR2 FQGNSA come from the germline V gene. CDR3 DNA: TGTGCCAGCAGTCGGACTAGCGGGGGGGCCGGGGCCAAAAACATTCAGTACTTC. Protein product: CASSRTSGGAGAKNIQYF. The variable domain in full, completed from reference TRBV7-2 and TRBJ2-4, reads GAGVSQSPSNKVTEKGKDVELRCDPISGHTALYWYRQSLGQGLEFLIYFQGNSAPDKSGLPSDRFSAERTGGSVSTLTIQRTQQEDSAVYLCASSRTSGGAGAKNIQYFGAGTRLSVL.

V and J are TRBV19 and TRBJ2-3; D not resolved. Per germline, CDR1 LNHDA and CDR2 SQIVND (reference sequence). CDR3 length: 15 amino acids. V was shortened by 7 bases and J by 1 base, with 15 bases between the two germline ends. CDR3 region: CASTYGPWGTDTQYF. The CDR3 DNA reads as TGTGCCAGTACCTATGGGCCCTGGGGCACAGATACGCAGTATTTT.

This clone has a handful of counts. V is TRBV3-1 (or the pseudogene TRBV3-2) and J is TRBJ2-7, with a weak D call TRBD2 (5 bases). Between the trimmed V and J ends, which lost 3 bases and 6 bases, there was a span of 18 bases. The CDR3 extends over 15 amino acids. Germline-derived CDR1 and CDR2 are LGHDT and YNNKEL (reference sequence). For the CDR3, the DNA is TGTGCCAGCAGCCACCCTAAGGGAACTAGTTCCGAGCAGTACTTC. This encodes CASSHPKGTSSEQYF.

This chain links TRBV19 with TRBJ1-5, with D tentatively TRBD1 (6 bases). The V and J ends lost 0 bases and 7 bases respectively, with 10 bases between them. This CDR3 contains 14 residues. Germline V gives CDR1 LNHDA, CDR2 SQIVND (reference sequence). CDR3 amino acids: CASSIDVQGQPQHF. The CDR3 region has the DNA TGTGCCAGTAGTATAGATGTACAGGGCCAGCCCCAGCATTTT.

The chain couples TRBV19 to TRBJ1-1; D may be TRBD1 (6 bases). The CDR3 runs 14 residues. The V end lost 3 bases, the J end lost 3 bases, and 11 bases lay between the germline ends. In germline, CDR1 is LNHDA, CDR2 SQIVND (reference sequence). CDR3 DNA sequence: TGTGCCAGTAGTATTCAGGGGCCCTACACTGAAGCTTTCTTT. It codes for CASSIQGPYTEAFF.

Only one count was recorded for this clone. V gene TRBV14 combines with J gene TRBJ1-2; 7 bases are a match to TRBD1. CDR1 and CDR2 from the germline V gene are SGHDN and FVKESK. The length of the CDR3 is 15 residues. The V gene end was trimmed by 3 bases and the J gene end by 4 bases; junction bases not matched to a gene: 8. CDR3 amino acids: CASSQETGPGYGYTF. As DNA, the CDR3 is TGTGCCAGCAGCCAGGAGACAGGGCCCGGCTATGGCTACACCTTC.

This clone appeared once. This chain links TRBV6-2 or TRBV6-3 with TRBJ2-1; no reliable D call. CDR1 is MNHEY and CDR2 is SVGEGT in the germline V gene. The CDR3 has 13 residues. Trimming stripped 4 bases from V and 9 bases from J, with 13 bases between. Here the CDR3 reads CASSLVISLEQFF. In nucleotides, the CDR3 is TGTGCCAGCAGTTTGGTCATCAGTCTTGAGCAGTTCTTC.

This chain uses TRBV24-1 with TRBJ2-6; 7 bases fit TRBD1. The CDR3 is made up of 17 amino acids. Germline loops: CDR1 KGHDR, CDR2 SFDVKD. V was pared by 3 bases and J by 4 bases, with 8 bases of the junction left unmatched. The CDR3: CATSDPGTALGANVLTF. The CDR3 nucleotides are TGTGCCACCAGTGATCCCGGGACAGCGCTGGGGGCCAACGTCCTGACTTTC.

V usage is TRBV7-2 and J usage is TRBJ2-5; 11 nucleotides match TRBD2. The germline V gene encodes CDR1 SGHTA and CDR2 FQGNSA. This CDR3 contains 15 residues. With V trimmed by 3 bases and J by 5 bases, 5 bases remained unmatched. The CDR3 sequence: CASSFNVAGGETQYF. The CDR3 nucleotides are TGTGCCAGCAGCTTTAACGTAGCGGGGGGGGAGACCCAGTACTTC.

The chain carries TRBV3-1 (or the pseudogene TRBV3-2) and TRBJ2-4; TRBD1 aligns across 7 bases. The CDR3 runs to 14 residues. The J segment lost 4 bases and the V segment lost 0 bases, leaving 0 bases of the junction unmatched. Per germline, CDR1 LGHDT and CDR2 YNNKEL (reference sequence). The CDR3, as DNA: TGTGCCAGCAGCCAAGAGACAGGGAAAAACATTCAGTACTTC. It codes for CASSQETGKNIQYF.

The sample holds a few counts of this clone. V usage is TRBV2 and J usage is TRBJ1-5; TRBD1 might be the D (5 bases). The CDR3 contains 14 residues. The germline gives CDR1 SNHLY, CDR2 FYNNEI. V shed 6 bases and J shed 6 bases, with 15 bases lying between them. The DNA of the CDR3 is TGTGCCAGCAGGGCCTCGGGGGGTGGTCAGCCCCAGCATTTT. It codes for CASRASGGGQPQHF.